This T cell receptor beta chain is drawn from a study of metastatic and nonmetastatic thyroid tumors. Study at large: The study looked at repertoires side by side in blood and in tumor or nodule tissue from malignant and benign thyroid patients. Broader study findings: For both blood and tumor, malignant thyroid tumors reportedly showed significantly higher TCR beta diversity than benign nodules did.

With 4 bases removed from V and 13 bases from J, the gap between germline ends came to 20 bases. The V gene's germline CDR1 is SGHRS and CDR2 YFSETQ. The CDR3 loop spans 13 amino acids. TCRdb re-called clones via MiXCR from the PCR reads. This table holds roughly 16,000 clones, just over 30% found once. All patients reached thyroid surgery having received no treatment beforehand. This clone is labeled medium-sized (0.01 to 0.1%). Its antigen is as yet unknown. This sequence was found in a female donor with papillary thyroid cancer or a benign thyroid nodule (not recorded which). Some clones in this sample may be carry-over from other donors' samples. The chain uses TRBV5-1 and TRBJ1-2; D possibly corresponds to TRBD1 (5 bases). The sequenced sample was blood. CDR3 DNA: TGCGCCAGCAGCCAAAACGACCGGGACCCGTTCACCTTC. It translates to CASSQNDRDPFTF.